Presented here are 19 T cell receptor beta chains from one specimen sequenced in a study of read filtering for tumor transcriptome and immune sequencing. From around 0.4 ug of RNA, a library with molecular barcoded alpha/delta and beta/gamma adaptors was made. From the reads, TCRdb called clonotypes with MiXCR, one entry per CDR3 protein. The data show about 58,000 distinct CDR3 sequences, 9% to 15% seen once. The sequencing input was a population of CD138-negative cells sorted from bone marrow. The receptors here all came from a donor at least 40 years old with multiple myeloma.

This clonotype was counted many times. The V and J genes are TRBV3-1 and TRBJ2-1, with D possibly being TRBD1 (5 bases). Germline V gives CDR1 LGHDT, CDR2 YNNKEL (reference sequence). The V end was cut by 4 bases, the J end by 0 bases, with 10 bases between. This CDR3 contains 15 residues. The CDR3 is CASSPGHSSYNEQFF. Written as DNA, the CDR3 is TGTGCCAGCAGCCCCGGACACAGCTCCTACAATGAGCAGTTCTTC.

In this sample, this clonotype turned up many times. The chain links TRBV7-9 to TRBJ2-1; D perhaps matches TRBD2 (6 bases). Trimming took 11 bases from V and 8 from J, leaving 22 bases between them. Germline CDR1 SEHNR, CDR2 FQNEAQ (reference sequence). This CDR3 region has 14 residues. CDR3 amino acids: CAGSLPGLKDEQFF. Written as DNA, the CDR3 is TGTGCCGGAAGTCTACCGGGACTCAAGGATGAGCAGTTCTTC.

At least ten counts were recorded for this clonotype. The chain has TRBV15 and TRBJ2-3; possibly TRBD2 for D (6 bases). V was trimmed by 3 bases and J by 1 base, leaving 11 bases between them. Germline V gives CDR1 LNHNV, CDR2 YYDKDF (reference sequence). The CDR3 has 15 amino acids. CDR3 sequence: CATSSAGMGTDTQYF. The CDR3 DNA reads TGTGCCACCAGCAGTGCGGGGATGGGCACAGATACGCAGTATTTT.

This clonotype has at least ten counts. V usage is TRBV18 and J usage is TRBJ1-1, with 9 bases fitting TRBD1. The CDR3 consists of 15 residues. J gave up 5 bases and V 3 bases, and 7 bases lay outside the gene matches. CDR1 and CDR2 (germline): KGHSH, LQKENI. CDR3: CASSPRGQGKTEAFF. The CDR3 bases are TGTGCCAGCTCACCCCGGGGACAGGGAAAGACTGAAGCTTTCTTT.

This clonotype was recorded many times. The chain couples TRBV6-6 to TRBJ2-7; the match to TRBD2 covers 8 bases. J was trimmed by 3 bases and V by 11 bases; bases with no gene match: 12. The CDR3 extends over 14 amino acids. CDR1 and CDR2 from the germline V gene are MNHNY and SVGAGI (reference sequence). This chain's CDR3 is CAHGGVGVLYEQYF. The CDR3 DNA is TGTGCCCACGGGGGGGTGGGAGTCCTCTACGAGCAGTACTTC.

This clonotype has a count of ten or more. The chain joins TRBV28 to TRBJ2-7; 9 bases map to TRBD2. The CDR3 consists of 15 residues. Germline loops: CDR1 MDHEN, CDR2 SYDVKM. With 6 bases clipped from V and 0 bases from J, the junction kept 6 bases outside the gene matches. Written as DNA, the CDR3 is TGTGCCAGCAGCCCCGGGACTAGCTTCTCCTACGAGCAGTACTTC. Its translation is CASSPGTSFSYEQYF.

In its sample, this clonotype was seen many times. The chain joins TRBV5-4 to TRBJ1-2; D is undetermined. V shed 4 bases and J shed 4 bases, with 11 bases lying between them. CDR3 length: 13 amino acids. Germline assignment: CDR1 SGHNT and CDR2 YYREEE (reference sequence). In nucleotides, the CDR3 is TGTGCCAGCAGCGTGGCACTCGGCTATGGCTACACCTTC. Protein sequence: CASSVALGYGYTF.

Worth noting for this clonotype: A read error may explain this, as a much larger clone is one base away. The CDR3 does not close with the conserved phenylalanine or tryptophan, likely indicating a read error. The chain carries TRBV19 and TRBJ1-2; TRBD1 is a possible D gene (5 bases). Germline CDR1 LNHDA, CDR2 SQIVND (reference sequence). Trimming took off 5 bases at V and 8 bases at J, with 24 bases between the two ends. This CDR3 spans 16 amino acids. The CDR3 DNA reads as TGTGCCAGTAGTCCGACGACCCGACAGACGACGAAGGGCTACACCCTC. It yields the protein CASSPTTRQTTKGYTL.

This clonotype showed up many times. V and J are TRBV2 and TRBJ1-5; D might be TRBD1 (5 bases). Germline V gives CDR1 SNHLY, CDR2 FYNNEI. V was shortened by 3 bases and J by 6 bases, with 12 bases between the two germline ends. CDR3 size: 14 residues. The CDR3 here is CASSDWGVGQPQHF. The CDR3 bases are TGTGCCAGCAGTGACTGGGGCGTAGGTCAGCCCCAGCATTTT.

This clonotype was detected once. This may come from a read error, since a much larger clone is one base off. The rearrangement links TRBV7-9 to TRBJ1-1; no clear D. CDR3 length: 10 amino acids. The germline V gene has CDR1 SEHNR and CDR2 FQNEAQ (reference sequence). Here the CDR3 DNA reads TGTGCCAGCAGCCCTTACCCCTCGACCTTT. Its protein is CASSPYPSTF.

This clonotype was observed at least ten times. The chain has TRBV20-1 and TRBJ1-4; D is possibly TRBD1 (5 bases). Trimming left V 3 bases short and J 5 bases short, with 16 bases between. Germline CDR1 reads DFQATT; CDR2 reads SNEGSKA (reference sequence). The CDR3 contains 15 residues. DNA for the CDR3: TGCAGTGCTAGGGGGCAAAACCACGAGAATGAAAAACTGTTTTTT. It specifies CSARGQNHENEKLFF.

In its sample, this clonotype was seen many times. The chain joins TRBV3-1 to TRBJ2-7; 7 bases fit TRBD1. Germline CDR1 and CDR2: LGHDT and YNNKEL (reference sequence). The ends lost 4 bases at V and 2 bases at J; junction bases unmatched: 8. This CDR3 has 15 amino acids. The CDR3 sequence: CASSRAGTEAYEQYF. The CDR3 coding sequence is TGTGCCAGCAGCCGAGCTGGGACAGAGGCCTACGAGCAGTACTTC.

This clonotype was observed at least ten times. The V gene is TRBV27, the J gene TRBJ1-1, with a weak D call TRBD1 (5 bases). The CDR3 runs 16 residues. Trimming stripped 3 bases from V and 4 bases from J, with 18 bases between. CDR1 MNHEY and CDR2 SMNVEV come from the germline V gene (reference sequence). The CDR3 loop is CASSLEGRWVGTEAFF. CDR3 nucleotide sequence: TGTGCCAGCAGTTTGGAGGGACGCTGGGTGGGCACTGAAGCTTTCTTT.

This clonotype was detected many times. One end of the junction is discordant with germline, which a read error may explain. The DNA of the CDR3 is TGCAGTGCTAGAGGAGAGGCCCAGTACTTC. Protein sequence: CSARGEAQYF. V gene TRBV20-1 combines with J gene TRBJ2-5, with no clear D. Germline V gene data show CDR1 as DFQATT and CDR2 as SNEGSKA (reference sequence). This CDR3 has 10 residues.

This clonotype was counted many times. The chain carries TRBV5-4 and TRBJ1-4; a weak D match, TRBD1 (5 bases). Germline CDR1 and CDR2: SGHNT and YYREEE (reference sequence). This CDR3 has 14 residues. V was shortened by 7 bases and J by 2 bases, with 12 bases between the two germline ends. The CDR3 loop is CASRQGATNEKLFF. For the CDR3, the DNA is TGTGCCAGCCGTCAGGGAGCGACTAATGAAAAACTGTTTTTT.

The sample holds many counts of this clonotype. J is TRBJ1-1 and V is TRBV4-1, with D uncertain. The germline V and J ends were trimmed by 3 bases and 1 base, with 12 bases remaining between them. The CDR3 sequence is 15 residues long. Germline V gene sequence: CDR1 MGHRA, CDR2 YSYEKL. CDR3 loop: CASSHGREGNTEAFF. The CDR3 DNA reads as TGCGCCAGCAGCCACGGGCGGGAAGGGAACACTGAAGCTTTCTTT.

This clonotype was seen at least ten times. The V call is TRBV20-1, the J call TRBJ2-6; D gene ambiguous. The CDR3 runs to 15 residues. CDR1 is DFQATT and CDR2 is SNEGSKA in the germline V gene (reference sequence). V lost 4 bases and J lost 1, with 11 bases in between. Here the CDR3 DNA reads TGCAGTGCTATCGACCAAGGGTCTGGGGCCAACGTCCTGACTTTC. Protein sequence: CSAIDQGSGANVLTF.

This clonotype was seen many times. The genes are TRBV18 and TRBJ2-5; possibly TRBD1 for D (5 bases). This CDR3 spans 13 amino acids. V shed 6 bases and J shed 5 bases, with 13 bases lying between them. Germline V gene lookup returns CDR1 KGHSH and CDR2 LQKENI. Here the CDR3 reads CASSLTGSETQYF. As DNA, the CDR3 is TGTGCCAGCTCGCTTACAGGATCGGAGACCCAGTACTTC.

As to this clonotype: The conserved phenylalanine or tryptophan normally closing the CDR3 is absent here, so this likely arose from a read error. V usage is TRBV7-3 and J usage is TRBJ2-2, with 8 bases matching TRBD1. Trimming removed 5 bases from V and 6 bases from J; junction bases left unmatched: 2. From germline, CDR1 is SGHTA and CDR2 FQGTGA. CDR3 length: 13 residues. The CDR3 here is CASSLQGAGELFL. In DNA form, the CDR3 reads TGTGCCAGCAGCCTACAGGGGGCCGGGGAGCTGTTTCTT.